A selection of T cell receptor beta chains follows, all from one sample in a study of CD8 T cells in Susac syndrome. Each CDR3 protein gets one entry after TCRdb re-called the immunoSEQ multiplex PCR reads with MiXCR. The sample includes around 100,000 distinct CDR3 sequences, 95% seen only once; the top ten take 0.3%. The sample was CD8+ T cells from PBMCs. These receptors were collected from a human donor with Susac syndrome. Each CDR3 is given without its conserved first and last residue. The D gene is left open where the match is weak. Only some rows state a clone size, as once, few, many or a class for expanded clones.

v_gene	abundance	len	d_gene	j_gene	CDR3aa
TRBV4-1	-	12	-	TRBJ2-2	ASSQGQGTGELF
TRBV3-1	once	15	TRBD2	TRBJ2-7	ASSHTSGSLPQYEQY
TRBV20-1	-	12	TRBD1	TRBJ2-3	SAYLGGRPDTQY
TRBV10-3	-	13	-	TRBJ1-2	AISDTGQKGYGYT
TRBV20-1	-	11	-	TRBJ2-7	SAPGWEAGEQY
TRBV9	-	16	TRBD1	TRBJ1-2	ASSVEPGYSRTGTGYT
TRBV24-1	-	9	-	TRBJ2-3	ATSGTDTQY
TRBV7-9	-	12	-	TRBJ1-2	ASSLDRSAPGYT
TRBV2	-	12	TRBD1	TRBJ1-5	ASAAGGGNQPQH
TRBV5-1	-	11	-	TRBJ2-1	ASSLGQINEQF
TRBV20-1	-	9	-	TRBJ1-1	SARVLPQAF
TRBV5-6	-	14	TRBD2	TRBJ2-1	ASSPGLAGDYSEQF
TRBV27	-	10	-	TRBJ2-3	ASGSGADTQY
TRBV3-1	-	13	TRBD2	TRBJ2-7	ASSQNVGTSDEQY
TRBV19	-	12	-	TRBJ2-2	ASITSSRTGELF
TRBV29-1	-	12	-	TRBJ2-3	SVDGGPRLDTQY
TRBV5-6	-	11	-	TRBJ1-2	ASSLGRDNGYT
TRBV29-1	once	11	-	TRBJ2-3	SVGSGGTDTQY
TRBV20-1	-	12	TRBD2	TRBJ2-7	SAGLAGGSYEQY
TRBV2	-	13	TRBD1	TRBJ2-7	ASHGTGLIFYEQY
TRBV6-5	-	13	-	TRBJ2-7	ASSYGTAFSYEQY
TRBV7-2	-	12	TRBD1	TRBJ1-2	ASSLNRGWDGYT
TRBV20-1	-	12	-	TRBJ1-1	SARARRVNTEAF
TRBV12-3/TRBV12-4	-	13	-	TRBJ1-2	ASSLSPRSNYGYT
TRBV11-2	-	11	-	TRBJ2-7	ASRALPNYEQY
TRBV5-1	-	12	TRBD1	TRBJ1-2	ASSRTGGSDGYT
TRBV29-1	-	13	-	TRBJ2-1	SVEDLSRERNEQF
TRBV4-2	once	13	TRBD2	TRBJ2-5	ASSPSGGVGETQY
TRBV4-1	-	11	-	TRBJ2-5	ASSQVDRETQY
TRBV7-3	-	14	TRBD2	TRBJ2-3	ASSLYTSGLTDTQY
TRBV29-1	-	11	-	TRBJ2-2	SVRLDRTGELF
TRBV3-1	-	15	TRBD2	TRBJ2-5	ASSQVATSGRQETQY
TRBV29-1	-	14	TRBD2	TRBJ2-3	SVEDRGGSSTDTQY
TRBV20-1	-	13	-	TRBJ1-4	SARVEGSTNEKLF
TRBV9	-	15	TRBD2	TRBJ2-1	ASSPGTSGTRLNEQF
TRBV29-1	-	10	-	TRBJ1-1	SVRGWSTEAF
TRBV12-3/TRBV12-4	-	14	TRBD1	TRBJ2-7	ASSPFRQGLEYEQY
TRBV5-1	-	13	-	TRBJ2-3	ASRYNTGSGDTQY
TRBV29-1	-	12	-	TRBJ2-7	SVEVTGRSYEQY
TRBV20-1	-	14	TRBD2	TRBJ2-3	SADIPSGRASDTQY
TRBV27	-	14	TRBD1	TRBJ2-6	ASSPRTGVGANVLT
TRBV29-1	-	10	TRBD2	TRBJ2-5	SVGGGGETQY
TRBV25-1	-	11	-	TRBJ2-1	ASSELVGHEQF
TRBV20-1	once	14	TRBD2	TRBJ2-2	SARDRASGFTGELF
TRBV5-1	-	13	TRBD1	TRBJ2-2	ASSLQGANTGELF
TRBV5-8	-	12	-	TRBJ2-7	ASTPVRRDYEQY
TRBV29-1	-	14	-	TRBJ2-5	SVEDIGAGSSETQY
TRBV6-5	-	10	TRBD1	TRBJ2-3	ASSGPGQGEY
TRBV20-1	-	11	TRBD2	TRBJ2-1	RLLAGVFNEQF
TRBV19	once	14	TRBD1	TRBJ1-5	ASSIDTRGSNQPQH
TRBV15	-	12	-	TRBJ2-7	ATSREGISYEQY
TRBV9	-	14	TRBD2	TRBJ2-1	ASSRPGLAASNEQF
TRBV6-4	-	12	-	TRBJ2-3	ASSQGGGQDTQY
TRBV28	-	11	-	TRBJ2-2	ASSLQGPGELF
TRBV29-1	once	12	-	TRBJ2-3	SVEDLTSSNTQY
TRBV18	-	11	-	TRBJ1-1	ASSPRPNTEAF
TRBV7-9	-	10	-	TRBJ2-5	ASGNADETQY
TRBV20-1	-	10	-	TRBJ2-7	SASDKLYEQY
TRBV20-1	-	12	-	TRBJ2-3	SARGGNAADTQY